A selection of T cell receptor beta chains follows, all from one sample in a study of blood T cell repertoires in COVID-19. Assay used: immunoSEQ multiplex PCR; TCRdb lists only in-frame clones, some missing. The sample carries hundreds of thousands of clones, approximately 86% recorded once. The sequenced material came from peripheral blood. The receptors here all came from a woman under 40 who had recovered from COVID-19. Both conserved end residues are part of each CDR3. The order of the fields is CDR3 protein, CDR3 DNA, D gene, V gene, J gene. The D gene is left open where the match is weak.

CASSRPGQGGANYGYTF	TGTGCCAGCAGCCGGCCGGGACAGGGGGGAGCTAACTATGGCTACACCTTC	TRBD1	TRBV5-4	TRBJ1-2
CASRGSGGSRGTQYF	TGTGCCAGCAGAGGTAGCGGGGGGTCCAGGGGGACGCAGTATTTT	TRBD2	TRBV7-9	TRBJ2-3
CASSFGQLNEKLFF	TGTGCCAGCAGTTTTGGACAGCTCAATGAAAAACTGTTTTTT	NA	TRBV25-1	TRBJ1-4
CSVGGQGSQETQYF	TGCAGCGTGGGGGGACAGGGCAGTCAAGAGACCCAGTACTTC	TRBD1	TRBV29-1	TRBJ2-5
CASSLWRSMNTEAFF	TGTGCCAGCAGTTTATGGAGGTCCATGAACACTGAAGCTTTCTTT	NA	TRBV28	TRBJ1-1
CASSPTRRSPLHF	TGTGCCAGCAGCCCCACCAGGCGCTCACCCCTCCACTTT	NA	TRBV3-1/TRBV3-2	TRBJ1-6
CASSLNSEAFF	TGTGCCAGCAGCTTAAACAGTGAAGCTTTCTTT	NA	TRBV11-2	TRBJ1-1
CASSGGLHSYEQYF	TGTGCCAGCAGCGGGGGACTACACTCCTACGAGCAGTACTTC	TRBD2	TRBV7-2	TRBJ2-7
CASSLSGSGETQYF	TGTGCCAGCAGCCTTAGCGGGAGCGGAGAGACCCAGTACTTC	TRBD2	TRBV3-1/TRBV3-2	TRBJ2-5
CASSGILRGTEAFF	TGTGCCAGCAGTGGGATACTGCGGGGGACTGAAGCTTTCTTT	NA	TRBV2	TRBJ1-1